This T cell receptor beta chain is from a study of glioma-infiltrating T cells. This clonotype was recorded at least ten times. Using RNA template, CDR3s of TCR alpha and beta were amplified with iRepertoire arm-PCR. TCRdb passed the multiplex PCR reads through MiXCR, listing each CDR3 protein once. Of some 110,000 distinct CDR3 sequences in the sample, 20% to 25% were seen once. This CDR3 comprises 14 residues. J gave up 6 bases and V 5 bases, and 8 bases lay outside the gene matches. Germline CDR1 MNHEY, CDR2 SMNVEV (reference sequence). Sequenced: glioma tissue, nonneoplastic brain tissue, or PBMCs (not recorded which). The chain recombines TRBV27 with TRBJ2-5, with 8 bases identical to TRBD2. The clonotype comes from a human donor with low-grade glioma or glioblastoma, undergoing nonglioma brain surgery, or in good health (not recorded which). CDR3 coding DNA: TGTGCCAGCAGTCAAAGCGGGAGAGAACAGACCCAGTACTTC. Translating gives CASSQSGREQTQYF.